This passage covers 9 T cell receptor beta chains from one sample sequenced in a study of blood T cell repertoires in COVID-19. Assay: immunoSEQ multiplex PCR; the TCRdb copy retains only in-frame clones and omits some. The repertoire includes about 150,000 clones, 65% to 85% of them detected once, and approximately 5.3% sits in the top ten. Sequenced: PBMCs or T cells enriched from blood (not recorded which). These receptors all come from a man aged 65 to 79 who had been exposed to COVID-19.

The V and J genes are TRBV5-4 and TRBJ2-5; D is perhaps TRBD2 (6 bases). This CDR3 spans 15 amino acids. Germline values: CDR1 SGHNT, CDR2 YYREEE (reference sequence). Trimming stripped 5 bases from V and 0 bases from J, with 14 bases between. CDR3 sequence (DNA): TGTGCCAGCAGGTCGGGCAGGGACTACCAAGAGACCCAGTACTTC. Encoded protein: CASRSGRDYQETQYF.

This chain uses TRBV6-6 with TRBJ1-2; possible D gene TRBD1, 5 bases. The CDR3 covers 14 residues. V gave up 4 bases and J gave up 2 bases, with 11 bases separating them. Germline CDR1 MNHNY, CDR2 SVGAGI (reference sequence). CDR3 in amino acids: CASSSRDGNYGYTF. The CDR3, as DNA: TGTGCCAGCAGTTCGCGGGACGGAAACTATGGCTACACCTTC.

The CDR3 loop reads CASSIAPENLLSPLHF. In DNA, the CDR3 is TGTGCCAGTAGTATAGCTCCGGAGAATTTACTATCACCCCTCCACTTT. This sequence joins TRBV19 and TRBJ1-6, with D uncertain. The CDR3 has 16 amino acids. Germline V lookup: CDR1 LNHDA, CDR2 SQIVND (reference sequence). V lost 1 base to trimming and J lost 10 bases, with 17 bases between them.

This clone showed up just a few times. V usage is TRBV11-2 and J usage is TRBJ1-1; 7 bases agree with TRBD1. The CDR3 is 16 amino acids. The junction had 12 bases not matched to a gene; V was cut back by 4 bases and J by 4 bases. Per germline, CDR1 SGHAT and CDR2 FQNNGV. CDR3 sequence reads: CASSSPRQGVGTEAFF. The DNA of the CDR3 is TGTGCCAGCAGCTCCCCCCGCCAGGGGGTGGGCACTGAAGCTTTCTTT.

This clone was observed a few times. The chain has TRBV7-2 and TRBJ2-6; D is possibly TRBD1 (5 bases). CDR3 length equals 15 residues. The germline V gene encodes CDR1 SGHTA and CDR2 FQGNSA. Trimming removed 5 bases from V and 3 bases from J, with 11 bases in between. Here the CDR3 reads CASSLEQVGANVLTF. CDR3 coding DNA: TGTGCCAGCAGCCTCGAACAGGTTGGGGCCAACGTCCTGACTTTC.

The chain joins TRBV6-2 or TRBV6-3 to TRBJ2-2; 9 nucleotides match TRBD1. This CDR3 is 15 amino acids long. CDR1 is MNHEY and CDR2 is SVGEGT in the germline V gene. V gave up 10 bases and J gave up 0 bases; unmatched junction bases: 6. This chain's CDR3 is CATSDRGANTGELFF. In nucleotides, the CDR3 is TGTGCCACCAGCGACAGGGGGGCGAACACCGGGGAGCTGTTTTTT.

This clone was recorded once. The chain couples TRBV6-1 to TRBJ2-7; 9 nucleotides agree with TRBD1. With 4 bases clipped from V and 0 bases from J, the junction kept 13 bases outside the gene matches. From germline, CDR1 is MNHNS and CDR2 SASEGT. The CDR3 contains 18 residues. CDR3 DNA sequence: TGTGCCAGCAGTGTCGGACAGGGGACTGGGTGGAGCTCCTACGAGCAGTACTTC. Translating it yields CASSVGQGTGWSSYEQYF.

This sequence joins TRBV24-1 and TRBJ1-2; 9 nucleotides line up with TRBD1. Trimming cost V 7 bases and J 7 bases; bases outside gene matches: 6. The CDR3 consists of 13 residues. Germline CDR1 reads KGHDR; CDR2 reads SFDVKD. As DNA, the CDR3 is TGTGCCACCAGCCTTACGGGACAGGGTGGCTACACCTTC. Its protein is CATSLTGQGGYTF.

The V gene is TRBV7-2, the J gene TRBJ2-4; D unresolved. The germline V gene encodes CDR1 SGHTA and CDR2 FQGNSA. Deletions cut 2 bases from V and 0 bases from J, with 17 bases between. The CDR3 covers 18 residues. The CDR3 DNA is TGTGCCAGCAGCTTATCCCTACCGAGTCCGATAGCCAAAAACATTCAGTACTTC. It specifies CASSLSLPSPIAKNIQYF. The whole variable domain, filled in from reference TRBV7-2 and TRBJ2-4, reads GAGVSQSPSNKVTEKGKDVELRCDPISGHTALYWYRQSLGQGLEFLIYFQGNSAPDKSGLPSDRFSAERTGGSVSTLTIQRTQQEDSAVYLCASSLSLPSPIAKNIQYFGAGTRLSVL.